Sequencing of this TCR beta chain was carried out in a study of human T cells and chemical hapten exposure. Turning to the study itself: Patches with 0.01% DPC went on the upper back, and the tests were read at 6 days.

Time point defined: patch test 3, about 24 weeks after DPC sensitization. The treatment is: therapeutic diphenylcyclopropenone sensitization with weekly scalp DPC. Venepuncture was done earlier than the placement of each patch test. Each donor was an alopecia patient between 18 and 70 years of age who qualified for DPC. The library attached unique molecular identifiers to individual cDNA molecules. TCRdb reprocessed the RACE reads with MiXCR, giving one entry per CDR3 protein. The sample has about 190,000 distinct CDR3 sequences, 24% seen once. The ends were cut back, 1 base at V and 0 bases at J, with 10 bases in the middle. Germline CDR1 is SGHTA and CDR2 is FQGNSA. The CDR3 consists of 15 residues.

The receptor's source is a woman aged 40 to 55 with alopecia areata. Some clones in this sample may be carry-over from other donors' samples. The chain is built from TRBV7-2 and TRBJ2-7; maybe TRBD2 (5 bases). The material was whole blood, obtained in connection with sensitization to the hapten diphenylcyclopropenone (DPC). This chain's CDR3 is CASSLDPGSSYEQYF. The CDR3 bases are TGTGCCAGCAGCTTAGATCCGGGGAGCTCCTACGAGCAGTACTTC.